This TCR beta chain is drawn from a study of cytomegalovirus exposure and HLA in healthy donors (dated by TCRdb to the late 2010s). Regarding the research as a whole: An earlier analysis of about 560 of the donors reported over 250 Gb of sequence data and 117 million unique TCR beta sequences obtained from 150 million to 200 million T cells. Around 300 gigabases of sequencing data and tens of millions of unique TCR sequences were included in an early release covering 550 to 650 HLA-typed donors. Among the approximately 430 genotyped donors, under 90% belonged to the genetic ancestry cluster associated with self-reported Caucasian donors. The study was designed to test whether signatures of past pathogen exposure could be identified by cataloging public T cell receptors. The T cell repertoires of under 700 subjects were profiled by immunosequencing and related to cytomegalovirus serostatus. In addition to the first cohort of 666 subjects, a separate validation cohort of approximately 130 different subjects was used. To predict cytomegalovirus infection status, the study brought together high-throughput TCR immunosequencing, statistical association of individual TCRs with disease status, and machine learning. A later analysis re-analyzed previously published TCR beta repertoires from several hundred donors and added high-resolution HLA genotyping to study TCR occurrence patterns. The later analysis used no new phenotypic data to find candidate immune exposures, relying instead on TCR beta sequences and their occurrence across donors. In an earlier analysis of a few hundred of the donors, high-throughput TCR beta sequencing was used to judge whether each TCR beta V gene segment behaved as functional or pseudogenic. Donor age, sex, ethnicity and CMV serostatus were compiled together with the repertoire data. A later genetic analysis took genome-wide SNP genotypes for about three fifths of the 666 donors and used that subset as a discovery cohort. All discovery cohort repertoires had been generated on a single sequencing platform. HLA typing included class I and class II loci at four-digit resolution. Typing coverage varied by locus: roughly 620-630 donors for A, B, C, DRB1 and DQB1; roughly 500 for DQA1; some 610 for DPA1; roughly 450 for DPB1. Roughly 5 DR-DQ haplotypes were handled as single units for association and clustering, since linkage in the cohort was strong. On average, 235,054 unique TCR beta nucleotide sequences were sequenced per donor among some 420 genotyped donors of the cohort, with about 17% of those sequences being non-productive.

Worth noting for this clone: Its cognate antigen has yet to be identified. No much larger clonotype is one base removed from it; base qualities were not supplied.

The cohort comprised fewer than 750 healthy bone marrow donors. At the time of sampling, every cohort member was nominally healthy, though immune exposures that went unrecorded were likely present. The donor tested CMV seropositive, placing the donor among the roughly 300 seropositive members of the cohort. A peripheral blood sample was collected from each donor, and TCR beta sequencing was performed on peripheral blood mononuclear cells. The Qiagen DNeasy Blood Extraction Kit was used to extract genomic DNA from the blood cell samples. Here is what the overall study found, with its caveats: The classifier was reported to diagnose cytomegalovirus status with high specificity and sensitivity in both the original and validation cohorts. A later genetic analysis associated a missense DCLRE1C variant with V-gene and J-gene trimming of TCR beta chains, and an independent cohort replicated the association. Because counts were too low, roughly 16 rarely observed V segments, including chromosome 9 orphons, were excluded from the earlier analysis of around 640 of the donors. It was suggested by the authors that the approach could potentially be generalized to other disease states and immunological phenotypes. A total of roughly 160 TCR beta chains were listed by the study as associated with cytomegalovirus. A later analysis found that most CMV-associated TCR beta chains appeared HLA-restricted, with HLA associations seemingly driven largely by CMV exposure. Most TCR sequences were observed very rarely across donors, whereas some public TCRs were present in many individuals. When HLA alleles, especially DR and DQ, strongly co-occurred, TCR associations were difficult to assign to individual alleles. In a later analysis, HLA-associated TCR beta chains were found to be more clonally expanded and to have lower generation probabilities than equally common non-associated chains. The cohort was sequenced for TCR beta chains only, and without alpha or paired-chain data the features that could be detected were limited. Because some donors lacked HLA typing at each locus, the association tests relied only on the typed subset. A further reported finding was that TCR beta sequences accurately predicted the HLA-A and HLA-B alleles for most subjects in the first cohort. Presence/absence analyses assumed roughly uniform sequencing depth across donors, an assumption that may not hold. According to a later genetic analysis, donors in an Asian-associated ancestry cluster had fewer N-insertions in productive TCRs than the roughly 700-donor mean. A group of highly shared sequence variants was considered likely to be a technical artifact of the sequencing pipeline. According to a later analysis, TCR association rates differed among HLA loci, with DRB1 alleles showing the most associated TCRs and HLA-C alleles showing the fewest. Some IMGT-functional V segments, including TRBV6-2 and TRBV6-3, could not be told apart with the 87-base-pair reads, so those segments were excluded. Immune exposure information for the cohort was limited to CMV serostatus. Correlated functional status among segregating V segments might reflect linkage disequilibrium, but an unknown experimental factor could not be ruled out. In a later analysis, 16,951 TCR beta sequences were associated with specific HLA alleles at a false discovery rate of 0.05. In an earlier analysis of about 600 of the donors, most TCR beta V segments appeared in productive rearrangements about 87% or about 30% of the time, broadly matching IMGT annotations. A few of the identified cytomegalovirus-associated TCR beta chains were confirmed in vitro to be specific for cytomegalovirus antigens. According to a later analysis, parvovirus B19, influenza, CMV and Epstein-Barr virus appeared linked to several top co-occurrence clusters.

At the junction V is shortened by 9 bases and J by 0 bases, with 6 bases in between. CDR1 SEHNR and CDR2 FQNEAQ were looked up in the germline V gene (reference sequence). The CDR3 contains 13 residues, cysteine and phenylalanine counted. Of all the DNA, just the CDR3 is kept, 39 bases in frame from base 1. Receptor amplification or capture employed the immunoSEQ multiplex PCR assay. A mixture of 60 forward primers for TCR Vbeta segments and 13 reverse primers for TCR Jbeta segments was used in the multiplex PCR. A multiplex PCR assay on genomic DNA amplified the CDR3 region of rearranged TCR beta genes. The Illumina HiSeq System was used to sequence the amplified TCR beta libraries as 87-base-pair reads. In the original analysis: In a later analysis, tens of millions of unique TCR beta chains were counted across the approximately 670 repertoires, and roughly 11 million of these chains were shared by at least two donors. Raw reads were error-corrected and collapsed into unique sequences with a nearest-neighbor algorithm that merged closely related sequences to remove PCR and sequencing errors. Alignment of CDR3 sequences to IMGT reference sequences was used to assign V, D and J gene segments. Each retained sequence needed at least a six-nucleotide match to both a V gene segment and a J gene segment. A rearrangement counted as productive if the CDR3 had no stop codons and remained in frame with V and J, and every other rearrangement counted as non-productive. CDR3 was defined according to IMGT convention as the region running from the second conserved V-encoded cysteine to the conserved J-encoded phenylalanine. The earlier analysis of 587 of the donors excluded sequences that lacked an unambiguous match to a single V gene segment. In an earlier analysis of 450 to 700 of the donors, V segments were called functional above 56.7% productive rearrangements and were called segregating when the between-donor standard deviation exceeded 5%. A statistical classification framework was built to diagnose cytomegalovirus status from the catalog of TCR beta chain sequences. In a later analysis, V and J genes were assigned by comparing TCR nucleotide sequences against IMGT/GENE-DB human TR gene sequences. A later analysis assigned CDR3 sequences and most-parsimonious VDJ recombination scenarios with the TCRdist pipeline. In a later analysis, every TCR beta chain was defined by the combination of its CDR3 amino acid sequence and its V-gene family, and reads without a unique V-gene family were dropped. To address suspected cross-contamination and a sequencing artifact, a later analysis removed 592 highly shared, low-generation-probability nucleotide sequences. For each public chain, a later analysis derived a clonal expansion index from normalized ranks of inferred template counts within each repertoire. Generation probabilities in a later analysis came from a VDJ recombination model fitted to out-of-frame rearrangements, and those results were checked against IGoR. Hypergeometric tests were used in a later analysis to score TCR-TCR, TCR-HLA and TCR-CMV co-occurrence, with a repertoire-size bias correction applied to the TCR pairs. In a later analysis, false discovery rates were estimated by permuting HLA or CMV assignments 20 times. In a later analysis, co-occurring TCRs were grouped with DBSCAN, and TCRdist sequence similarity was added when clustering was performed within HLA-allele-positive subsets. For co-occurrence clustering, repertoires with fewer than 30,000 or more than 120,000 public chains were excluded, along with roughly 5 repertoires with anomalous nucleotide sharing. TCRdb's version of the immuneACCESS table is confined to in-frame rearrangements and falls short of the full clone set. An unresolved V gene accounts for under half of the shortfall where checked; the remainder is of unknown origin. From that table come the V and J calls and clone size; the DNA was used to work out D and trimming. This sample is represented by roughly 180,000 clones; 75% to 85% of them were singletons. The ten largest clones capture around 14% of the sample.

The TCR comes from a woman in her 50s in good health and CMV-seropositive. The receptor chain draws on TRBV7-9 and TRBJ1-6, with the D gene not confidently named. Sequenced sample: PBMCs. The CDR3 corresponds to CASASSYNSPLHF. The nucleotide sequence is TGTGCCAGTGCCAGCTCCTATAATTCACCCCTCCACTTT.